This TCR beta chain was obtained from a study of beta chain features in type 1 diabetes. The V segment lost 1 base and the J segment 5 bases; nucleotides outside the gene matches: 7. Germline loops: CDR1 SGHAT, CDR2 FQNNGV. The CDR3 sequence is 15 residues long. Sequenced material consisted of expressed TCRB transcripts (all of the isolated RNA was reverse transcribed). The study sequenced naive, central memory and regulatory T cell samples to an average of about 3.5 million reads. Here immunoSEQ multiplex PCR was the method, and the copy in TCRdb shows in-frame clones only, minus some. This table has around 330,000 clones, around 10% appearing once. This clone was counted a single time.

This chain joins TRBV11-2 and TRBJ2-7; 8 positions match TRBD1. The TCR originated in a woman in her thirties in good health. Specimen: naive CD4+ T cells from blood. The CDR3 loop reads CASSLVRTGNHEQYF. CDR3 in DNA: TGTGCCAGCAGCTTAGTTAGGACAGGGAACCACGAGCAGTACTTC.